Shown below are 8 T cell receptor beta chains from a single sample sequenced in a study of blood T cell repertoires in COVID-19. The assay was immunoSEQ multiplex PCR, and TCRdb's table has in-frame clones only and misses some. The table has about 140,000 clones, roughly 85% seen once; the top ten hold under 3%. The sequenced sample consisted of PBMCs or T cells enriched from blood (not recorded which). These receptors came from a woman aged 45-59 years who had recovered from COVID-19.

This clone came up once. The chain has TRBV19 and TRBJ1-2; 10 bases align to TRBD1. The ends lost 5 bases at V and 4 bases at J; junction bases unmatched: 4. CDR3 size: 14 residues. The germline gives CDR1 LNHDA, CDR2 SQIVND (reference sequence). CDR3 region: CASSSRDRGYGYTF. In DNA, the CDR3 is TGTGCCAGTAGTTCCCGGGACAGGGGCTATGGCTACACCTTC.

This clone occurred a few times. CDR3 sequence reads: CASSERTGVAKNIQYF. CDR3 coding DNA: TGTGCCAGCAGTGAGAGGACGGGAGTAGCCAAAAACATTCAGTACTTC. The V call is TRBV6-1, the J call TRBJ2-4; the D gene is possibly TRBD2 (6 bases). The CDR3 runs to 16 residues. CDR1 is MNHNS and CDR2 is SASEGT in the germline V gene. Trimming shortened V by 3 bases and J by 0 bases, and 12 bases separated the two germline ends.

CDR3 DNA: TGTGCCAGCAGCTCCCCGGGACAGGGGAGGAACACTGAAGCTTTCTTT. Translation gives CASSSPGQGRNTEAFF. The rearrangement uses TRBV7-6 and TRBJ1-1; 10 positions agree with TRBD1. V was pared by 4 bases and J by 1 base, with 6 bases of the junction left unmatched. The CDR3 sequence is 16 residues long. Germline assignment: CDR1 SGHVS and CDR2 FNYEAQ.

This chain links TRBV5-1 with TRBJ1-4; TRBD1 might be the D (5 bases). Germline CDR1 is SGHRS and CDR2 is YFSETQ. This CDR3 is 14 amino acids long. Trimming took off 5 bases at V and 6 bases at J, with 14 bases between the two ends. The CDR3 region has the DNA TGCGCCAGCAGAGGGGCGACGTGGGATGAAAAACTGTTTTTT. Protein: CASRGATWDEKLFF. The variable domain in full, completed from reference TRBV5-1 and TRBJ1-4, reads KAGVTQTPRYLIKTRGQQVTLSCSPISGHRSVSWYQQTPGQGLQFLFEYFSETQRNKGNFPGRFSGRQFSNSRSEMNVSTLELGDSALYLCASRGATWDEKLFFGSGTQLSVL.

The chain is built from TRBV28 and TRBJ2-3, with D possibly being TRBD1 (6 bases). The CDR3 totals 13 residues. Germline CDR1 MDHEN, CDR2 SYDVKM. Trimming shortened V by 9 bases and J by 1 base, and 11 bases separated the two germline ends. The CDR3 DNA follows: TGTGCCAGTGGACGACAGGGCACAGATACGCAGTATTTT. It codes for CASGRQGTDTQYF. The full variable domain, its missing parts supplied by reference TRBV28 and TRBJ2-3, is DVKVTQSSRYLVKRTGEKVFLECVQDMDHENMFWYRQDPGLGLRLIYFSYDVKMKEKGDIPEGYSVSREKKERFSLILESASTNQTSMYLCASGRQGTDTQYFGPGTRLTVL.

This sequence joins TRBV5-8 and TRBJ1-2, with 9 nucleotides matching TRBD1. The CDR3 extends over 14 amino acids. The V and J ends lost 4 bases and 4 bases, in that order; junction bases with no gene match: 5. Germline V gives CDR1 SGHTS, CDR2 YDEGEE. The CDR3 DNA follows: TGTGCCAGCAGCCCCAGGACAGGGGCCTATGGCTACACCTTC. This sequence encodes CASSPRTGAYGYTF. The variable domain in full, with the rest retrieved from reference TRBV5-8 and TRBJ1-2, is EAGVTQSPTHLIKTRGQQATLRCSPISGHTSVYWYQQALGLGLQFLLWYDEGEERNRGNFPPRFSGRQFPNYSSELNVNALELEDSALYLCASSPRTGAYGYTFGSGTRLTVV.

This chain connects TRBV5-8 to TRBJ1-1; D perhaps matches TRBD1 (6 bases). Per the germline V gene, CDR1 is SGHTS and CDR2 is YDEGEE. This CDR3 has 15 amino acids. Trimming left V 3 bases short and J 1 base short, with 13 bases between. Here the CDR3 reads CASSWGGQANTEAFF. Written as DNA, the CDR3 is TGTGCCAGCAGCTGGGGGGGGCAGGCGAACACTGAAGCTTTCTTT.

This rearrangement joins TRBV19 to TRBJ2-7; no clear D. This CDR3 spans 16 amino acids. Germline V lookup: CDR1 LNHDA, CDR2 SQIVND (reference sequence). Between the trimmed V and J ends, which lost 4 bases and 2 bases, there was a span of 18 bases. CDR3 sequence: CASSTSQPARPYEQYF. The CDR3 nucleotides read TGTGCCAGTAGTACGTCACAGCCGGCGCGCCCCTACGAGCAGTACTTC.